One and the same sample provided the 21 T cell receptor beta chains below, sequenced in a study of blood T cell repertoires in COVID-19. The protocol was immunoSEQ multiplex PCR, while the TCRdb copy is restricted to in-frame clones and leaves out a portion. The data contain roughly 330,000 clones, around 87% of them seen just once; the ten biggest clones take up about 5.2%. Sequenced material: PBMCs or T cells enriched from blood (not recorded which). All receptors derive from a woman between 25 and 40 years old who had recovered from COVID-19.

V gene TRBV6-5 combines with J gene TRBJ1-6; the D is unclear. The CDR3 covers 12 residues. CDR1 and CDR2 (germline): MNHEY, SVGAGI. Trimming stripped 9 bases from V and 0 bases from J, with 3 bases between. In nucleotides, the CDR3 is TGTGCCAGTAGCTCCTATAATTCACCCCTCCACTTT. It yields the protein CASSSYNSPLHF.

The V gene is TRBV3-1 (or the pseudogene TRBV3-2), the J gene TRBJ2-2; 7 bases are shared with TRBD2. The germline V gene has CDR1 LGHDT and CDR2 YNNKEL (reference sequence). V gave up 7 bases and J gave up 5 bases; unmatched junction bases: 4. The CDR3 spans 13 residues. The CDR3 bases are TGTGCCAGCACCCCGGGGGGAACCGGGGAGCTGTTTTTT. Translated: CASTPGGTGELFF.

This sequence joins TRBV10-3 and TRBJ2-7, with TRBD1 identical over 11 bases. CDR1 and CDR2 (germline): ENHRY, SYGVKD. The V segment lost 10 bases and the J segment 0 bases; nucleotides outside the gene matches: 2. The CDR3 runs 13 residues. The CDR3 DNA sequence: TGTGCCACGGGACAGGGGGTCTCCTACGAGCAGTACTTC. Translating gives CATGQGVSYEQYF.

Here the CDR3 reads CASSWTGTGRETQYF. The CDR3 coding sequence is TGTGCCAGCAGCTGGACAGGGACAGGAAGGGAGACCCAGTACTTC. The rearrangement uses TRBV7-2 and TRBJ2-5; 8 positions agree with TRBD1. V trimming: 4 bases; J trimming: 5 bases; junction bases outside the gene matches: 9. Germline assignment: CDR1 SGHTA and CDR2 FQGNSA. CDR3 length: 15 residues.

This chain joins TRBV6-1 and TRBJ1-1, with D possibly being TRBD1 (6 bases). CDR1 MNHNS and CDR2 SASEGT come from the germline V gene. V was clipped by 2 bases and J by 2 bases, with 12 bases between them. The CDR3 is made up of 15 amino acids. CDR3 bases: TGTGCCAGCAGTGAACCGGGGGGGCGAAACACTGAAGCTTTCTTT. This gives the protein CASSEPGGRNTEAFF.

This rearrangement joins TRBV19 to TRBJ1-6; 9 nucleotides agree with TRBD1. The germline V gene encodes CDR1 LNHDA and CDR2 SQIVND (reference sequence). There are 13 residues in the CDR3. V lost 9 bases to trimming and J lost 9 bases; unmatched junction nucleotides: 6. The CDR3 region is CASHGTGRSPLHF. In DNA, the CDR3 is TGTGCCAGCCACGGGACAGGGCGTTCACCCCTCCACTTT.

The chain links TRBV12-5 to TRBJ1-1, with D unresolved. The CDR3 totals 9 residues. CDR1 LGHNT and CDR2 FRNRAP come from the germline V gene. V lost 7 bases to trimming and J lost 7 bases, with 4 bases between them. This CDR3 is CASESEAFF. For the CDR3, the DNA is TGTGCTAGTGAGAGTGAAGCTTTCTTT.

Written as DNA, the CDR3 is TGTGCCAGCAGTTTATCACCTGACTGGAGCTCCTACGAGCAGTACTTC. Protein: CASSLSPDWSSYEQYF. The chain employs TRBV28 and TRBJ2-7; D not certain. Trimming took off 1 base at V and 0 bases at J, with 13 bases between the two ends. CDR1 MDHEN and CDR2 SYDVKM come from the germline V gene. The CDR3 sequence is 16 residues long.

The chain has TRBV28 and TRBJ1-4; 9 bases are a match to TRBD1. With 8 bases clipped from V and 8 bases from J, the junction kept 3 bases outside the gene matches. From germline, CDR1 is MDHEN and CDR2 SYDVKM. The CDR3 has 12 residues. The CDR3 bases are TGTGCCAGCGGACAGGGGAACGAAAAACTGTTTTTT. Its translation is CASGQGNEKLFF. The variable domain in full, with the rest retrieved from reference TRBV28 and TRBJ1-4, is DVKVTQSSRYLVKRTGEKVFLECVQDMDHENMFWYRQDPGLGLRLIYFSYDVKMKEKGDIPEGYSVSREKKERFSLILESASTNQTSMYLCASGQGNEKLFFGSGTQLSVL.

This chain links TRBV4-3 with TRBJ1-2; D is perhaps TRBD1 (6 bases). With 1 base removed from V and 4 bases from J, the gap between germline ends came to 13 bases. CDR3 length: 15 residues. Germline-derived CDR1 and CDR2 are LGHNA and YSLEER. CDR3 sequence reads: CASSQGQGGGYGYTF. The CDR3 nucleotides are TGCGCCAGCAGCCAAGGTCAAGGGGGGGGCTATGGCTACACCTTC.

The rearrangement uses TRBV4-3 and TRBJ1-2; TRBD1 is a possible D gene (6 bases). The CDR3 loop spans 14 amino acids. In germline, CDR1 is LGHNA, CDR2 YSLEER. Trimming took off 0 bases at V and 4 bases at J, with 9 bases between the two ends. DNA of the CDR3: TGCGCCAGCAGCCAAGACCGGACAGTCTATGGCTACACCTTC. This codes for CASSQDRTVYGYTF.

CDR3 sequence: CASSLGQGRSNQPQHF. CDR3 sequence (DNA): TGTGCCAGCAGCTTAGGACAGGGCAGAAGCAATCAGCCCCAGCATTTT. The rearrangement uses TRBV7-9 and TRBJ1-5; TRBD1 agrees at 7 bases. The CDR3 is 16 amino acids. CDR1 is SEHNR, CDR2 FQNEAQ, per germline (reference sequence). V lost 1 base to trimming and J lost 1 base; unmatched junction nucleotides: 4.

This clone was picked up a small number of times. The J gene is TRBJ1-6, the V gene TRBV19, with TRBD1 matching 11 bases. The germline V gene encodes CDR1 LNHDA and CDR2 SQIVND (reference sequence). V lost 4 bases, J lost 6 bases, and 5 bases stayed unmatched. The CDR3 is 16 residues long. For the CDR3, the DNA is TGTGCCAGTAGTAGCATGGACAGGGGGCTTAATTCACCCCTCCACTTT. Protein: CASSSMDRGLNSPLHF.

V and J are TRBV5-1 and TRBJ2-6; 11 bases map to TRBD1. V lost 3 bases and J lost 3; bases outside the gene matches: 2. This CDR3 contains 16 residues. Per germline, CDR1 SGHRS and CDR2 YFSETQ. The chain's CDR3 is CASSWTGGGGANVLTF. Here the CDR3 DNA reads TGCGCCAGCAGCTGGACAGGGGGCGGTGGGGCCAACGTCCTGACTTTC.

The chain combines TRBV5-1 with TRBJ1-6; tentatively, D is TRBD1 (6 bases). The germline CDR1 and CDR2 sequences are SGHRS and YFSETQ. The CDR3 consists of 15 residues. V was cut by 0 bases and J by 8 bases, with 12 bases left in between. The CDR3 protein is CASSLANRADSPLHF. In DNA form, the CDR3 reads TGCGCCAGCAGCTTGGCCAACAGGGCAGATTCACCCCTCCACTTT.

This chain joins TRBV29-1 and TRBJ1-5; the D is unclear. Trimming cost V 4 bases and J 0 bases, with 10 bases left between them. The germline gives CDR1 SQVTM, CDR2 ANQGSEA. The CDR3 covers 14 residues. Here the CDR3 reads CSVARGNSNQPQHF. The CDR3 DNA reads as TGCAGCGTTGCAAGAGGAAATAGCAATCAGCCCCAGCATTTT.

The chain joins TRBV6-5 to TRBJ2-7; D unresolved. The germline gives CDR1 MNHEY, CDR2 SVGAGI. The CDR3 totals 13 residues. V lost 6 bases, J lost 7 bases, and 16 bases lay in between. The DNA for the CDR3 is TGTGCCAGCAGAGACACACCGTATAGGGAGCAGTACTTC. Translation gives CASRDTPYREQYF.

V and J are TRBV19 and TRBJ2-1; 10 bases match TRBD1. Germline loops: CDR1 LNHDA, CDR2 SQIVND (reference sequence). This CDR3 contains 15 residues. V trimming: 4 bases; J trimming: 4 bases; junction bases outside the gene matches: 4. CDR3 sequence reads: CASSRTGGVYNEQFF. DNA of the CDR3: TGTGCCAGTAGTAGGACAGGGGGGGTATACAATGAGCAGTTCTTC.

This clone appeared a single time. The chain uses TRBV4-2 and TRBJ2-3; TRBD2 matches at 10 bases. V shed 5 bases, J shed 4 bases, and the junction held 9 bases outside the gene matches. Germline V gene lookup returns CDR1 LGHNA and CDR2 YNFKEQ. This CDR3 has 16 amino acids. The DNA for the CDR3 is TGTGCCAGCAGCTATCAAGCGGGGGGGCTGGCAGATACGCAGTATTTT. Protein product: CASSYQAGGLADTQYF.

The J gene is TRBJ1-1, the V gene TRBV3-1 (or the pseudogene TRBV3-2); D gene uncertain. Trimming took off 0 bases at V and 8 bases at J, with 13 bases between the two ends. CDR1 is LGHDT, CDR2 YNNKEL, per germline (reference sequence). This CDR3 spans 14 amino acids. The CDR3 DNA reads TGTGCCAGCAGCCAAGATTTATCTACTTCAGAAGCTTTCTTT. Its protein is CASSQDLSTSEAFF.

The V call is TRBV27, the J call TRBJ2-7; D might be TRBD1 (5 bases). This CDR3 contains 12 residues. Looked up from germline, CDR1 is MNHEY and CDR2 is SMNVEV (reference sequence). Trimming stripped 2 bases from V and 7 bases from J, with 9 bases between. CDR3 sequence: CASSLLGAEQYF. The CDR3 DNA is TGTGCCAGCAGTTTACTAGGGGCAGAGCAGTACTTC.